This T cell receptor beta chain appears in the sequencing data of a study of cytomegalovirus exposure and HLA in healthy donors. The CDR3 runs 13 residues. Germline assignment: CDR1 LNHDA and CDR2 SQIVND (reference sequence). V shed 7 bases, J shed 5 bases, and the junction held 3 bases outside the gene matches. The PCR made use of 60 Vbeta and 13 Jbeta primers. TCRdb's table, derived via immunoSEQ multiplex PCR, lists solely in-frame clones and lacks some. In the table there are about 190,000 clones, about 80% of which are singletons. Specimen: PBMCs. The sequence came from a boy under 18 in good health and CMV-seronegative. This chain joins TRBV19 and TRBJ1-4; 8 nucleotides agree with TRBD1. The CDR3 protein is CASKRTGNEKLFF. CDR3 bases: TGTGCCAGTAAGAGGACAGGGAATGAAAAACTGTTTTTT.